Listed below are T cell receptor beta chains from one sample, sequenced in a study of early T cells in non-severe SARS-CoV-2 infection. TCRdb recomputed calls from the 5' RACE reads with MiXCR, one row per CDR3 protein. The sample includes some 98,000 distinct CDR3 sequences, approximately 16% of them seen just once. Specimen: whole blood. The receptors were gathered from an adult who was a healthcare worker with PCR-confirmed SARS-CoV-2 infection or an uninfected control (not recorded which). Both conserved end residues are part of each CDR3. A D gene is named only where the DNA matches it firmly. The listing skips clone size in some rows; elsewhere it reads once, few, many or a size class.

V gene,D gene,J gene,clone size,CDR3 DNA,CDR3 protein
TRBV5-1,.,TRBJ2-3,few,TGCGCCAGCAGTCCCAGGACTGGTTCAGATACGCAGTATTTT,CASSPRTGSDTQYF
TRBV3-1,.,TRBJ2-4,many,TGTGCCAGCAGCCAAGTAGGCCGCCTTCAGTACTTC,CASSQVGRLQYF
TRBV11-2,.,TRBJ1-5,many,TGTGCCAGCAGTTTAGGGGGGAGCAATCAGCCCCAGCATTTT,CASSLGGSNQPQHF
TRBV20-1,TRBD1,TRBJ1-1,.,TGCAGTGCTCCACGGGCCGACAGGGGGAGAGGAGGCACTGAAGCTTTCTTT,CSAPRADRGRGGTEAFF
TRBV20-1,.,TRBJ1-1,many,TGCAGTGCTCGGGGCCAGGGGTTCAGGACTGGGGGCACTGAAGCTTTCTTT,CSARGQGFRTGGTEAFF
TRBV29-1,TRBD2,TRBJ2-1,few,TGCAGCGTTGTAGGACTAGCGGGACCCTACAATGAGCAGTTCTTC,CSVVGLAGPYNEQFF
TRBV21-1,.,TRBJ2-7,few,TGTGCCAGCAGCAAAGCTTGGTACTCCTACGAGCAGTACTTC,CASSKAWYSYEQYF
TRBV28,.,TRBJ1-2,.,TGTGCCAGCAGTTCCGACAGTCGCTATGGCTACACCTTC,CASSSDSRYGYTF
TRBV20-1,.,TRBJ1-5,.,TGCAGTGCTATATTGGACGGGGATCAGCCCCAGCATTTT,CSAILDGDQPQHF
TRBV4-2,.,TRBJ2-7,few,TGTGCCAGCAGCCACCGACCCTACCTCTCTACTACCGTGGTGAACTACGAGCAGTACTTC,CASSHRPYLSTTVVNYEQYF
TRBV7-6,.,TRBJ2-5,.,TGTGCCAGCAGCTTAGCCCAGCGGGCCCAAGAGACCCAGTACTTC,CASSLAQRAQETQYF
TRBV6-5,.,TRBJ1-1,few,TGTGCCAGCAGTTACTCAACCGGCAAAGCTTTCTTT,CASSYSTGKAFF
TRBV7-6,.,TRBJ2-1,few,TGTGCCAGCAGCCCCACGGGGGGCCGTCGCAATGAGCAGTTCTTC,CASSPTGGRRNEQFF
TRBV6-2/TRBV6-3,.,TRBJ1-5,.,TGTGCCAGCAGTACAAGGCCCAATCAGCCCCAGCATTTT,CASSTRPNQPQHF
TRBV4-2,TRBD1,TRBJ2-7,.,TGTGCCAGCAGCCTAGACAGGGGGCGCGACGAGCAGTACTTC,CASSLDRGRDEQYF
TRBV5-1,.,TRBJ1-3,.,TGCGCCAGCAGCTTGGCCCCGGCAGGGAATGGAAACACCATATATTTT,CASSLAPAGNGNTIYF
TRBV5-4,.,TRBJ2-1,few,TGTGCCAGCAGCCCGGAGAGCTCCTACAATGAGCAGTTCTTC,CASSPESSYNEQFF
TRBV7-6,.,TRBJ1-1,.,TGTGCCAGCAGCTTAGCGCCAGAACTGAACACTGAAGCTTTCTTT,CASSLAPELNTEAFF
TRBV20-1,.,TRBJ1-1,.,TGCAGTGCTAGCGTGGGGCGGAGTACTGAAGCTTTCTTT,CSASVGRSTEAFF
TRBV11-3,.,TRBJ2-7,.,TGTGCCAGCAGTCAAGGACAGTACTACGAGCAGTACTTC,CASSQGQYYEQYF
TRBV6-6,.,TRBJ2-7,.,TGTGCCAGCAGTAAAGACAGTACCTACGAGCAGTACTTC,CASSKDSTYEQYF
TRBV10-3,TRBD2,TRBJ2-1,few,TGTGCCATCAACCTGGGGGCGGGAGGGCCCAATGAGCAGTTCTTC,CAINLGAGGPNEQFF
TRBV6-2/TRBV6-3,TRBD1,TRBJ1-5,few,TGTGCCAGCAGTTCGGCAGGGGGTCAGCCCCAGCATTTT,CASSSAGGQPQHF
TRBV20-1,TRBD2,TRBJ2-1,.,TGCAGTGCTAGAGAGCTTGGGACTAGCGGGAGGAGGGAGCAGTTCTTC,CSARELGTSGRREQFF
TRBV5-4,TRBD2,TRBJ2-5,.,TGTGCCAGCAGCTCGGAGTCGGCGGGAGGGAAGGAGACCCAGTACTTC,CASSSESAGGKETQYF
TRBV29-1,.,TRBJ2-3,few,TGCAGCGTTGTTTTGGACTCCACAGATACGCAGTATTTT,CSVVLDSTDTQYF
TRBV6-5,TRBD1,TRBJ2-3,.,TGTGCCAGCAGTGACAGGGTAGCCGATACGCAGTATTTT,CASSDRVADTQYF
TRBV19,TRBD1,TRBJ2-3,.,TGTGCCAGTAGAGCGACAGGGTTCAGGGCAGATACGCAGTATTTT,CASRATGFRADTQYF
TRBV12-3/TRBV12-4,TRBD2,TRBJ2-3,many,TGTGCCAGCAGTCGAACTAGCGGGAGCACAGATACGCAGTATTTT,CASSRTSGSTDTQYF
TRBV11-2,.,TRBJ2-3,.,TGTGCCAGCAGCTTCCGGGACCCAACGCAGTATTTT,CASSFRDPTQYF
TRBV7-9,.,TRBJ1-2,.,TGTGCCAGCAGCTCTGGCCCGACAGATGGCTACACCTTC,CASSSGPTDGYTF
TRBV5-1,TRBD1,TRBJ2-5,.,TGCGCCAGCCGGAACGCCCCTGGACAGGGAGGAGAGACCCAGTACTTC,CASRNAPGQGGETQYF
TRBV28,TRBD1,TRBJ2-3,.,TGTGCCAGTGCCAGGGGACAGGCCGCCGCGAATACGCAGTATTTT,CASARGQAAANTQYF
TRBV18,.,TRBJ2-3,few,TGTGCCAGCTCACCACCTGGACAACCTGGGGATACGCAGTATTTT,CASSPPGQPGDTQYF
TRBV9,.,TRBJ1-6,few,TGTGCCAGCAGCCTTCGACAGGCTCATAAAAATTCACCCCTCCACTTT,CASSLRQAHKNSPLHF
TRBV11-2,.,TRBJ1-5,.,TGTGCCAGCAGCCTGGGCGAGGGTTTGTATCAGCCCCAGCATTTT,CASSLGEGLYQPQHF
TRBV7-2,.,TRBJ2-2,.,TGTGCCAGCAGCTTAGCAGATCCCAGGGGCGGCGGGGAGCTGGTTTTT,CASSLADPRGGGELVF
TRBV28,.,TRBJ2-7,few,TGTGCCAGCAGTTTCCGACAGTCCTCCTACGAGCAGTACTTC,CASSFRQSSYEQYF
TRBV4-3,TRBD2,TRBJ2-2,.,TGCGCCAGCAGCCACTACTTACTAGCGGGGGCGAACACCGGGGAGCTGTTTTTT,CASSHYLLAGANTGELFF
TRBV28,.,TRBJ1-4,few,TGTGCCACCCAGGGAAGAGGTAATGAAAAACTGTTTTTT,CATQGRGNEKLFF
TRBV6-6,.,TRBJ2-7,.,TGTGCCAGCAGTTACTCAACGGGCGAGCAGTACTTC,CASSYSTGEQYF
TRBV28,.,TRBJ1-3,many,TGTGCCAGCATCGGACTTGGAACTGGAAACACCATATATTTT,CASIGLGTGNTIYF
TRBV3-1,.,TRBJ2-7,.,TGTGCCAGCAGCCAAGATCTAACCAAATCCTACGAGCAGTACTTC,CASSQDLTKSYEQYF
TRBV10-3,.,TRBJ2-2,.,TGTGCCATCAGTGTGACTGGGACCGGGGAGCTGTTTTTT,CAISVTGTGELFF
TRBV10-3,.,TRBJ1-1,.,TGTGCCATCAAGGGCGTGGGGAACACTGAAGCTTTCTTT,CAIKGVGNTEAFF
TRBV11-2,.,TRBJ1-3,few,TGTGCCAGCAGCTTAGATCACGTGTCCCGCCCTGGAAACACCATATATTTT,CASSLDHVSRPGNTIYF
TRBV7-9,TRBD1,TRBJ1-1,many,TGTGCCACAAAGGGGCCACGACAGGGAGGGACTGAAGCTTTCTTT,CATKGPRQGGTEAFF
TRBV9,TRBD2,TRBJ2-5,.,TGTGCCAGCAGCCCAAGAGGAACTAGCGGGCAAGAGACCCAGTACTTC,CASSPRGTSGQETQYF
TRBV6-2/TRBV6-3,TRBD1,TRBJ1-1,.,TGTGCCAGCAGTTACTCCCCGAGGACAGGGCACACTGAAGCTTTCTTT,CASSYSPRTGHTEAFF
TRBV18,TRBD1,TRBJ1-1,few,TGTGCCAGCTCGATGACAGGGAGCAGCACTGAAGCTTTCTTT,CASSMTGSSTEAFF
TRBV6-5,TRBD1,TRBJ1-2,many,TGTGCCAGCAGATTAACCAGGGGGCGGAACTATGGCTACACCTTC,CASRLTRGRNYGYTF
TRBV28,TRBD1,TRBJ1-5,.,TGTGCCAGCAGCGGACAGGGATCTACCCAGCCCCAGCATTTT,CASSGQGSTQPQHF
TRBV14,TRBD2,TRBJ2-7,.,TGTGCCAGCAGCCAAGCGGGAGGGCCCTACTACGAGCAGTACTTC,CASSQAGGPYYEQYF
TRBV6-2/TRBV6-3,.,TRBJ2-3,.,TGTGCCAGCAGTTACGGGATAGAGAGCACAGATACGCAGTATTTT,CASSYGIESTDTQYF